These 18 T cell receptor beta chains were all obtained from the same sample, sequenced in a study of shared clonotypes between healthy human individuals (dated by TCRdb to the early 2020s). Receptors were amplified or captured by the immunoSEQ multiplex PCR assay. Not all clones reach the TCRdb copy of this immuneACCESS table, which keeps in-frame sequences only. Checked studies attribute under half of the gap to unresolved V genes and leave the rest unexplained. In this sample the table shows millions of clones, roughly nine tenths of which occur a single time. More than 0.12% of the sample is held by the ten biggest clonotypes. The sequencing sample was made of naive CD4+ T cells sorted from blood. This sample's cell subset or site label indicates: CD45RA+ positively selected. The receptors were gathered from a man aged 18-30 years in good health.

Here the CDR3 DNA reads TGCGCCAGCAGCCGGGTGTTGAATGAAAAACTGTTTTTT. Its translation: CASSRVLNEKLFF. The chain links TRBV4-1 to TRBJ1-4; D unresolved. Trimming cost V 4 bases and J 5 bases, with 8 bases left between them. The CDR3 length is 13 residues. CDR1 and CDR2 from the germline V gene are MGHRA and YSYEKL.

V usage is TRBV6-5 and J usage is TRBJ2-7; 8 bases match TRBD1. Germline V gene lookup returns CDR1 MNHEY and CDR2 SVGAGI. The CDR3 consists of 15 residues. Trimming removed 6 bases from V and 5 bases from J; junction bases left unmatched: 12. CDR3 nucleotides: TGTGCCAGCAGCCGCGGACAGGGCTTATCCCACGAGCAGTACTTC. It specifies CASSRGQGLSHEQYF.

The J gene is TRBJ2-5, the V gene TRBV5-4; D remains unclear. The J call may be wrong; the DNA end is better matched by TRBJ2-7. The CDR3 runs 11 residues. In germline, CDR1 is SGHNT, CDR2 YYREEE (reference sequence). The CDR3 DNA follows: TGTGCCAGCAGCCAGGCCTACGAGCAGTACTTC. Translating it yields CASSQAYEQYF.

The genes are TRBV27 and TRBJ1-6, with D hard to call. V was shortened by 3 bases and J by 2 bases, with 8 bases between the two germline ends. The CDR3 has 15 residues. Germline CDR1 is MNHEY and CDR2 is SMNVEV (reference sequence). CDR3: CASSFGVAYNSPLHF. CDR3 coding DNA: TGTGCCAGCAGTTTCGGGGTTGCCTATAATTCACCCCTCCACTTT.

CDR3 amino acids: CASSLAGGPGTGLSGNTIYF. As DNA, the CDR3 is TGTGCCAGCAGCTTAGCGGGGGGTCCCGGGACAGGGCTCTCTGGAAACACCATATATTTT. The chain links TRBV7-8 to TRBJ1-3; 9 bases line up with TRBD1. The ends lost 0 bases at V and 0 bases at J; junction bases unmatched: 12. Germline CDR1 is SGHVS and CDR2 is FQNEAQ. The CDR3 runs 20 residues.

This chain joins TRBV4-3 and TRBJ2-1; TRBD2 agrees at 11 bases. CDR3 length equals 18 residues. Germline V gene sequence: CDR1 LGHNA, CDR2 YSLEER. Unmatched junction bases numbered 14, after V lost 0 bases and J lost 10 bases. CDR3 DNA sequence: TGCGCCAGCAGCCAAGATTATGGGCTTAGCGGGAGGGCCCTCGAGCAGTTCTTC. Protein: CASSQDYGLSGRALEQFF.

The CDR3 DNA follows: TGTGCCAGCAGCTTTCAGGGGATCTACGAGCAGTACTTC. It translates to CASSFQGIYEQYF. The rearrangement joins TRBV5-6 to TRBJ2-7; the D gene is possibly TRBD1 (6 bases). The CDR3 is 13 amino acids. The V end was cut by 2 bases, the J end by 3 bases, with 9 bases between. Germline V lookup: CDR1 SGHDT, CDR2 YYEEEE.

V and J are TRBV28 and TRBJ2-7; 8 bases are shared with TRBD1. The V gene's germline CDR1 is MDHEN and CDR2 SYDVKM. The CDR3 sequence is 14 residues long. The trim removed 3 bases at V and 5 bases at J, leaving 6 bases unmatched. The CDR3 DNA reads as TGTGCCAGCAGTTTGGGCAGGGGGCTAAACGAGCAGTACTTC. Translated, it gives CASSLGRGLNEQYF.

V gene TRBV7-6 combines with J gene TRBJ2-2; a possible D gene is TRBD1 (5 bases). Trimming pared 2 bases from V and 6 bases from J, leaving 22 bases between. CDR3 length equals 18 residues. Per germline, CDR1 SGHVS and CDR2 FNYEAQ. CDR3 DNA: TGTGCCAGCAGCTTATTCACCAAAGGGGCCTCTCGGTCCGGGGAGCTGTTTTTT. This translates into CASSLFTKGASRSGELFF.

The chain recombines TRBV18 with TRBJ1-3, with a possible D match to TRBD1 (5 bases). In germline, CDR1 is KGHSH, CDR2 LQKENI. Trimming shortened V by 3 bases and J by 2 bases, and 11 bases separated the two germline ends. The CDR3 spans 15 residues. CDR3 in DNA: TGTGCCAGCTCACCGGTCTTGGGGGCTGGAAACACCATATATTTT. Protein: CASSPVLGAGNTIYF.

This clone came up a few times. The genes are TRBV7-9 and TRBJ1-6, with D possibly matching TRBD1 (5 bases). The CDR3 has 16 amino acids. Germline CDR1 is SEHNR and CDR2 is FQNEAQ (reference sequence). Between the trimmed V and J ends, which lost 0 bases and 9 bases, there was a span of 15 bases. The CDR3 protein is CASSLASGGDSSPLHF. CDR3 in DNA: TGTGCCAGCAGCTTAGCGTCTGGAGGGGATAGTTCACCCCTCCACTTT.

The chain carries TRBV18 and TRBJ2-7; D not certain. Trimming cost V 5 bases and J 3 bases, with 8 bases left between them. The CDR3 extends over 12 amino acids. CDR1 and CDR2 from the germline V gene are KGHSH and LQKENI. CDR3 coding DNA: TGTGCCAGCTCAACCGACCTCTACGAGCAGTACTTC. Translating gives CASSTDLYEQYF.

The CDR3 reads CASSYLGQGMNTEAFF. The CDR3 DNA reads as TGTGCCAGCAGTTACCTGGGACAGGGTATGAACACTGAAGCTTTCTTT. The chain has TRBV27 and TRBJ1-1, with 9 bases that match TRBD1. The CDR3 is 16 amino acids. CDR1 and CDR2 (germline): MNHEY, SMNVEV (reference sequence). V trimming: 4 bases; J trimming: 0 bases; junction bases outside the gene matches: 6.

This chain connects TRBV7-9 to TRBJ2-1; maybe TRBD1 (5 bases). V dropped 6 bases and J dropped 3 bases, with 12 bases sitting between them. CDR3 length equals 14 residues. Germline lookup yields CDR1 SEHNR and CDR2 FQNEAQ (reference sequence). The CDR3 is CASRPQENYNEQFF. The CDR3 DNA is TGTGCCAGCAGACCACAGGAAAACTACAATGAGCAGTTCTTC. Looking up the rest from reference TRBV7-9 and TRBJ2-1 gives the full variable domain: DTGVSQNPRHKITKRGQNVTFRCDPISEHNRLYWYRQTLGQGPEFLTYFQNEAQLEKSRLLSDRFSAERPKGSFSTLEIQRTEQGDSAMYLCASRPQENYNEQFFGPGTRLTVL.

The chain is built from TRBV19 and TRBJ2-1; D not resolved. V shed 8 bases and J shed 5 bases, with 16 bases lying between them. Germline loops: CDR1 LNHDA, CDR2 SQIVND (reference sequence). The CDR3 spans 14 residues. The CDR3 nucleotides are TGTGCCAGTGCCCGTGAGACCATTCACAATGAGCAGTTCTTC. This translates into CASARETIHNEQFF.

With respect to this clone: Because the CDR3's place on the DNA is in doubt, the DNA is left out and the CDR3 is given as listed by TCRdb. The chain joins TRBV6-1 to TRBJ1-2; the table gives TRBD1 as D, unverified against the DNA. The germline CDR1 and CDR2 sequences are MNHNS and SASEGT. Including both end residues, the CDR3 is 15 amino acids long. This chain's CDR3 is CASSTSRQGNYGYTF.

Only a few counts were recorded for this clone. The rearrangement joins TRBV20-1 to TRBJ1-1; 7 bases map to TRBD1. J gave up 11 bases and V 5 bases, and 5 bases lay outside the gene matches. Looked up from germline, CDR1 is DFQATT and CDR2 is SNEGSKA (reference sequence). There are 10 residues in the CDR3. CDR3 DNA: TGCAGTGCTCACAAGGACAGGGCTTTCTTT. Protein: CSAHKDRAFF.

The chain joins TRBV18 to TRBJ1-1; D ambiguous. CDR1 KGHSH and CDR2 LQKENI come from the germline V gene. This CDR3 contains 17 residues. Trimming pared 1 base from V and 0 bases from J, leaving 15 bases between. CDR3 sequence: CASSPLTPATMNTEAFF. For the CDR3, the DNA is TGTGCCAGCTCACCACTCACCCCAGCAACTATGAACACTGAAGCTTTCTTT.